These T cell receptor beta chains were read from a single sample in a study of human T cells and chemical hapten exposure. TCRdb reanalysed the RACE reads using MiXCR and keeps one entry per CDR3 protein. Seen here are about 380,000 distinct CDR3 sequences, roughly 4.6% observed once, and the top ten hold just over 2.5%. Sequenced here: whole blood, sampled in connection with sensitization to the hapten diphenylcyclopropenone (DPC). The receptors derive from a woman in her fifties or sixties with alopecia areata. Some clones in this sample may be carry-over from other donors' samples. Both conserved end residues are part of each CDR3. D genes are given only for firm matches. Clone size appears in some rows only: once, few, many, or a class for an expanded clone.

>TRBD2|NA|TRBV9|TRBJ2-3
CASGYSRSSGATDTQYF
TGTGCCAGCGGTTACTCCCGATCTAGCGGGGCCACAGATACGCAGTATTTT
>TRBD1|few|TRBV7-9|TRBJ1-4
CASSQGTGVEKLFF
TGTGCCAGCAGCCAGGGGACAGGTGTGGAAAAACTGTTTTTT
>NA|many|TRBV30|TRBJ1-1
CAWSVRAGMNTEAFF
TGTGCCTGGAGTGTACGGGCAGGAATGAACACTGAAGCTTTCTTT
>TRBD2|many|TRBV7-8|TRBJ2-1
CASSSGTLSYNEQFF
TGTGCCAGCAGCAGCGGGACTCTTTCCTACAATGAGCAGTTCTTC
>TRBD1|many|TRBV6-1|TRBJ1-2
CASSGGQGDYGYTF
TGTGCCAGCAGTGGGGGACAGGGAGACTATGGCTACACCTTC
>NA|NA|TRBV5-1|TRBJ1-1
CASSLDGLGLGVF
TGCGCCAGCAGCTTGGACGGGTTGGGCCTTGGGGTCTTT
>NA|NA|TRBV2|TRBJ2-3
CASREGTQYF
TGTGCCAGCAGGGAGGGTACGCAGTATTTT
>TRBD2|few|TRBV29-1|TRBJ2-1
CSVEDQGRTSNEQFF
TGCAGCGTTGAAGATCAGGGACGGACTAGCAATGAGCAGTTCTTC
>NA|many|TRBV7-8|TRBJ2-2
CASSLASGSSTGELFF
TGTGCCAGCAGCTTAGCGTCAGGATCGAGCACCGGGGAGCTGTTTTTT
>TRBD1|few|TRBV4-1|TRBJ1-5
CASRRQGGGQPQHF
TGCGCCAGCAGGAGACAGGGAGGGGGTCAGCCCCAGCATTTT
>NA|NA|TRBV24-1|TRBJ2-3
CATSVPSATDTQYF
TGTGCCACCAGTGTCCCCAGCGCCACAGATACGCAGTATTTT
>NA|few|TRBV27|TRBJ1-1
CASSMMLNTEAFF
TGTGCCAGCAGTATGATGCTGAACACTGAAGCTTTCTTT
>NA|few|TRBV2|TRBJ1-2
CASSEGIREDLLFYGYTF
TGTGCCAGCAGTGAAGGAATTAGGGAGGACCTTTTATTCTATGGCTACACCTTC
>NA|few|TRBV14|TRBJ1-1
CASSQAGAGQAEAFF
TGTGCCAGCAGCCAAGCGGGGGCAGGGCAAGCTGAAGCTTTCTTT